Listed here are 14 T cell receptor beta chains from one sample, sequenced in a study of cytomegalovirus exposure and HLA in healthy donors. The PCR was carried out with 60 Vbeta primers and 13 Jbeta primers. Measured with immunoSEQ multiplex PCR; TCRdb has only the in-frame clones, and not every one. The sample consists of 90,000 to 150,000 clones, roughly 77% of them appearing once. Source material: PBMCs. Source of these receptors: a man aged 45-65 years in good health and CMV-seropositive.

The chain uses TRBV5-4 and TRBJ2-5; 7 nucleotides agree with TRBD1. This CDR3 spans 15 amino acids. Per the germline V gene, CDR1 is SGHNT and CDR2 is YYREEE (reference sequence). The trim removed 3 bases at V and 2 bases at J, leaving 7 bases unmatched. This CDR3 reads CASSSRTGKQETQYF. The DNA of the CDR3 is TGTGCCAGCAGCTCACGGACAGGAAAGCAAGAGACCCAGTACTTC.

A few counts support this clone. This rearrangement joins TRBV14 to TRBJ1-4; 7 bases line up with TRBD1. After removal of 2 bases from V and 4 bases from J, the junction contained 4 bases not matched to a gene. CDR3 length: 15 residues. Germline lookup yields CDR1 SGHDN and CDR2 FVKESK. The CDR3 DNA is TGTGCCAGCAGCCAAATCCAGGGGGTTAATGAAAAACTGTTTTTT. Translated: CASSQIQGVNEKLFF.

The chain links TRBV7-9 to TRBJ1-1; 7 bases line up with TRBD1. Germline lookup yields CDR1 SEHNR and CDR2 FQNEAQ (reference sequence). The V and J ends lost 4 bases and 10 bases, in that order; junction bases with no gene match: 9. CDR3 size: 13 residues. This chain's CDR3 is CASSSQGDRVAFF. The CDR3 nucleotides read TGTGCCAGCAGCTCCCAGGGGGACCGGGTAGCTTTCTTT.

Concerning this clone: One end of the junction fails to match germline, which may point to a read error. J is TRBJ2-7 and V is TRBV7-2, with D unresolved. The CDR3 length is 14 residues. Germline V gene data show CDR1 as SGHTA and CDR2 as FQGNSA. The CDR3: CASSSKRESSEQYF. The CDR3 region has the DNA TGTGCCAGCAGCTCAAAGCGCGAGTCCTCCGAGCAGTACTTC.

The chain carries TRBV11-2 and TRBJ2-7; no reliable D call. In germline, CDR1 is SGHAT, CDR2 FQNNGV. V was pared by 5 bases and J by 6 bases, with 17 bases between. CDR3 length: 14 amino acids. The CDR3 bases are TGTGCCAGCAGCCCTACGACCAGGCTCGGCGAGCAGTACTTC. It encodes CASSPTTRLGEQYF.

This clone has only a few counts. The genes are TRBV11-1 and TRBJ2-1; D might be TRBD1 (5 bases). V lost 6 bases to trimming and J lost 4 bases, with 19 bases between them. This CDR3 is built from 16 residues. The V gene's germline CDR1 is SGHAT and CDR2 FQDESV (reference sequence). The CDR3 DNA is TGTGCCAGCAGAAGGGGCAGAGTCAACTTTTACAATGAGCAGTTCTTC. This translates into CASRRGRVNFYNEQFF.

This clone was seen a single time. This chain uses TRBV7-2 with TRBJ2-2, with 8 bases fitting TRBD2. The CDR3 runs 16 residues. Per germline, CDR1 SGHTA and CDR2 FQGNSA. V lost 3 bases, J lost 2 bases, and 5 bases stayed unmatched. This CDR3 is CASSFQLAGNTGELFF. The DNA of the CDR3 is TGTGCCAGCAGCTTTCAGCTAGCGGGTAACACCGGGGAGCTGTTTTTT.

This rearrangement joins TRBV5-1 to TRBJ2-5; TRBD2 aligns across 10 bases. Germline V CDR1 and CDR2: SGHRS, YFSETQ. The V and J ends lost 4 bases and 4 bases, in that order; junction bases with no gene match: 7. The CDR3 sequence is 15 residues long. The CDR3: CASSTGTSDIETQYF. The CDR3 DNA reads TGCGCCAGCAGCACCGGGACTAGCGACATAGAGACCCAGTACTTC.

This clone was counted a few times. The chain employs TRBV5-1 and TRBJ2-3; a possible D gene is TRBD2 (5 bases). The V end lost 0 bases, the J end lost 0 bases, and 8 bases lay between the germline ends. Germline-derived CDR1 and CDR2 are SGHRS and YFSETQ. CDR3 length: 15 amino acids. The CDR3 DNA follows: TGCGCCAGCAGCTTGGTCGGAGGCAGCACAGATACGCAGTATTTT. Protein product: CASSLVGGSTDTQYF.

This clone was detected only a few times. V is TRBV6-5 and J is TRBJ2-7, with 7 bases aligning to TRBD1. Germline trimming cut 2 bases from V and 3 bases from J; bases unmatched to any gene: 1. The length of the CDR3 is 13 residues. CDR1 and CDR2 from the germline V gene are MNHEY and SVGAGI. The DNA for the CDR3 is TGTGCCAGCAGTTACAACAGGGGCTACGAGCAGTACTTC. Translated: CASSYNRGYEQYF.

This clone was observed a few times. This rearrangement joins TRBV6-5 to TRBJ2-2; D uncertain. The CDR3 runs 14 residues. From germline, CDR1 is MNHEY and CDR2 SVGAGI. V was trimmed by 7 bases and J by 5 bases, leaving 14 bases between them. CDR3 nucleotide sequence: TGTGCCAGCAAACTGGTACTCAGGACCGGGGAGCTGTTTTTT. Protein sequence: CASKLVLRTGELFF.

This clone was recorded once. The CDR3 region has the DNA TGTGCCAGCAGCCTCCGGGACAGGGTGGGAAAACTGTTTTTT. Encoded protein: CASSLRDRVGKLFF. The rearrangement links TRBV14 to TRBJ1-4; 9 nucleotides align to TRBD1. The CDR3 totals 14 residues. Germline CDR1 is SGHDN and CDR2 is FVKESK. The trim removed 4 bases at V and 10 bases at J, leaving 7 bases unmatched.

This chain joins TRBV6-5 and TRBJ1-4, with no clear D. V dropped 5 bases and J dropped 11 bases, with 21 bases sitting between them. CDR3 length equals 15 residues. The germline V gene encodes CDR1 MNHEY and CDR2 SVGAGI. CDR3 nucleotides: TGTGCCAGCAGTGGCAGAGGAGGCACAACCGGCAAACTGTTTTTT. Translating gives CASSGRGGTTGKLFF.

In its sample, this clone was seen once. The V call is TRBV28, the J call TRBJ2-5; 10 nucleotides line up with TRBD2. The V segment lost 9 bases and the J segment 7 bases; nucleotides outside the gene matches: 17. CDR1 and CDR2 from the germline V gene are MDHEN and SYDVKM. The length of the CDR3 is 16 residues. The CDR3 spells CASGGASGSRFMTQYF. The CDR3 DNA is TGTGCCAGTGGCGGGGCTAGCGGGAGTCGTTTTATGACCCAGTACTTC.